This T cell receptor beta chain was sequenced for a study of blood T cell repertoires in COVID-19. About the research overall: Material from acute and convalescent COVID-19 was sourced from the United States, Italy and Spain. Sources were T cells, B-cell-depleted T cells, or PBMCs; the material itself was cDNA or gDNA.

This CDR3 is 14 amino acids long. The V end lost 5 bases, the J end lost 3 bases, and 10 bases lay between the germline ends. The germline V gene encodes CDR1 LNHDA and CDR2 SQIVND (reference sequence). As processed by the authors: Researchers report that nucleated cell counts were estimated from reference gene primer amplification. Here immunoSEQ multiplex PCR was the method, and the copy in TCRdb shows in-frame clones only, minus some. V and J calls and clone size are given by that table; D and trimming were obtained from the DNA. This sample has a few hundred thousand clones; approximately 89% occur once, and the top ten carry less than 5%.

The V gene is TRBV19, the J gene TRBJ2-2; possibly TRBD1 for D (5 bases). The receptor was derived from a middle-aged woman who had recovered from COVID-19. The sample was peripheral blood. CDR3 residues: CASSPTAYTGELFF. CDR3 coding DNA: TGTGCCAGTAGTCCGACAGCTTACACCGGGGAGCTGTTTTTT.